This entry lists 28 T cell receptor beta chains sequenced from one sample in a study of type 1 and type 2 diabetes patients. Genomic DNA was the PCR template. A primer set of 30 forward and 13 reverse primers amplified the CDR3. TCRdb analysed the multiplex PCR reads with MiXCR anew, one entry per CDR3 protein. This table has more than 250,000 distinct CDR3 sequences, approximately 50% appearing once. The specimen sequenced was peripheral blood mononuclear cells (PBMCs). These receptors all stem from a young man with type 2 diabetes.

The rearrangement joins TRBV2 to TRBJ2-5; no clear D gene. CDR1 SNHLY and CDR2 FYNNEI come from the germline V gene. The CDR3 length is 14 residues. V lost 4 bases and J lost 0, with 9 bases in between. The CDR3 sequence is CASSVGGHQETQYF. The CDR3 DNA sequence: TGTGCCAGCAGTGTAGGTGGGCACCAAGAGACCCAGTACTTC. Full variable domain (missing parts from reference TRBV2 and TRBJ2-5): EPEVTQTPSHQVTQMGQEVILRCVPISNHLYFYWYRQILGQKVEFLVSFYNNEISEKSEIFDDQFSVERPDGSNFTLKIRSTKLEDSAMYFCASSVGGHQETQYFGPGTRLLVL.

V is TRBV11-3 and J is TRBJ2-7, with D unresolved. Germline V gives CDR1 SGHNT, CDR2 YENEEA. The V end lost 1 base, the J end lost 3 bases, and 13 bases lay between the germline ends. This CDR3 spans 15 amino acids. CDR3 region: CASSLAGQEVYEQYF. The DNA of the CDR3 is TGTGCCAGCAGCTTAGCCGGGCAAGAGGTCTACGAGCAGTACTTC. The variable domain in full, with the rest retrieved from reference TRBV11-3 and TRBJ2-7, is EAGVVQSPRYKIIEKKQPVAFWCNPISGHNTLYWYLQNLGQGPELLIRYENEEAVDDSQLPKDRFSAERLKGVDSTLKIQPAELGDSAVYLCASSLAGQEVYEQYFGPGTRLTVT.

Only one count was recorded for this clonotype. The V gene is TRBV2, the J gene TRBJ1-5, with TRBD1 as a possible D gene (5 bases). The germline CDR1 and CDR2 sequences are SNHLY and FYNNEI. Trimming stripped 6 bases from V and 6 bases from J, with 18 bases between. The CDR3 contains 15 residues. This chain's CDR3 is CASSLNGAGTQPQHF. The CDR3 nucleotides read TGTGCCAGCAGCCTAAACGGGGCAGGGACTCAGCCCCAGCATTTT.

This clonotype was counted only a few times. V usage is TRBV2 and J usage is TRBJ2-1; 12 bases line up with TRBD2. Germline CDR1 and CDR2: SNHLY and FYNNEI. This CDR3 contains 14 residues. V lost 7 bases and J lost 6; bases outside the gene matches: 4. CDR3 in DNA: TGTGCCAGCAATCTAGCGGGAGGGCCCAATGAGCAGTTCTTC. Amino acid sequence: CASNLAGGPNEQFF.

This clonotype was picked up a small number of times. The chain links TRBV27 to TRBJ2-7; 7 nucleotides align to TRBD1. Germline CDR1 reads MNHEY; CDR2 reads SMNVEV (reference sequence). This CDR3 has 14 residues. V gave up 6 bases and J gave up 7 bases; unmatched junction bases: 12. The CDR3 DNA reads TGTGCCAGCAGCCGAGGGACAGACCTTTCGGAGCAGTACTTC. Amino acids: CASSRGTDLSEQYF.

The chain combines TRBV20-1 with TRBJ2-6; no reliable D call. Between the trimmed V and J ends, which lost 6 bases and 0 bases, there was a span of 9 bases. CDR3 length: 14 residues. Per the germline V gene, CDR1 is DFQATT and CDR2 is SNEGSKA (reference sequence). The chain's CDR3 is CSAHSTSGANVLTF. CDR3 coding DNA: TGCAGTGCACACTCCACCTCTGGGGCCAACGTCCTGACTTTC.

This clonotype was detected only a few times. J is TRBJ2-7 and V is TRBV2; 9 nucleotides line up with TRBD2. The CDR3 is made up of 15 amino acids. Germline-derived CDR1 and CDR2 are SNHLY and FYNNEI. The J segment lost 1 base and the V segment lost 1 base, leaving 2 bases of the junction unmatched. The CDR3 is CASSEGAGGSYEQYF. The CDR3 bases are TGTGCCAGCAGTGAAGGAGCGGGGGGTTCCTACGAGCAGTACTTC.

This clonotype was seen repeatedly, ten times or more. The rearrangement joins TRBV10-3 to TRBJ1-5; D possibly corresponds to TRBD1 (6 bases). This CDR3 is 15 amino acids long. Germline V gene lookup returns CDR1 ENHRY and CDR2 SYGVKD. V lost 3 bases, J lost 2 bases, and 11 bases lay in between. CDR3 protein: CAISDLDSGNQPQHF. CDR3 nucleotides: TGTGCCATCAGTGACCTGGACAGTGGCAATCAGCCCCAGCATTTT.

This sequence joins TRBV27 and TRBJ2-7; D remains ambiguous. Germline loops: CDR1 MNHEY, CDR2 SMNVEV (reference sequence). The CDR3 has 14 residues. V dropped 2 bases and J dropped 3 bases, with 11 bases sitting between them. The CDR3 sequence is CASSLGQSNYEQYF. The CDR3 nucleotides read TGTGCCAGCAGTTTAGGGCAGTCCAACTACGAGCAGTACTTC.

This chain connects TRBV28 to TRBJ2-7; D gene ambiguous. Germline-derived CDR1 and CDR2 are MDHEN and SYDVKM. The CDR3 loop spans 12 amino acids. With 7 bases removed from V and 3 bases from J, the gap between germline ends came to 10 bases. Here the CDR3 DNA reads TGTGCCAGCATCAACGGCCTCTACGAGCAGTACTTC. Protein sequence: CASINGLYEQYF.

This clonotype came up a few times. The rearrangement links TRBV20-1 to TRBJ1-2; D is unclear. Trimming took 4 bases from V and 5 from J, leaving 17 bases between them. The CDR3 runs to 14 residues. The germline gives CDR1 DFQATT, CDR2 SNEGSKA (reference sequence). CDR3: CSATQDSGGYGYTF. The CDR3 DNA is TGCAGTGCTACCCAGGACTCTGGAGGGTATGGCTACACCTTC.

This chain joins TRBV7-9 and TRBJ1-2, with TRBD1 matching 8 bases. The CDR3 sequence is 14 residues long. Germline V gives CDR1 SEHNR, CDR2 FQNEAQ (reference sequence). Losses at the gene ends were 5 bases for V and 8 bases for J; bases not matched to a gene: 10. The CDR3 DNA is TGTGCCAGCAGCCAGGACAGGGTGAGGGACGGCTACACCTTC. Translating it yields CASSQDRVRDGYTF.

This chain joins TRBV20-1 and TRBJ2-5; TRBD1 matches 7 bases. CDR3 length equals 15 residues. Per germline, CDR1 DFQATT and CDR2 SNEGSKA (reference sequence). V lost 6 bases to trimming and J lost 5 bases; unmatched junction nucleotides: 15. CDR3 sequence: CSAASNRGWGETQYF. The CDR3 DNA is TGCAGTGCAGCCAGCAACAGGGGTTGGGGGGAGACCCAGTACTTC.

Remarks on this clonotype: A much larger clone differs by one base, so this may be a read error. V is TRBV2 and J is TRBJ1-1; the D gene is possibly TRBD1 (6 bases). Germline V CDR1 and CDR2: SNHLY, FYNNEI. CDR3 size: 14 residues. The CDR3 DNA follows: TGTGCCAGCAGTGAGGACAGCCTGAACACTAAAGCTTTCTTT. Translation gives CASSEDSLNTKAFF.

There are a few counts of this clonotype. One end of the junction does not line up with germline, which may come from a read error. V and J are TRBV6-5 and TRBJ2-5, with D unclear. Germline loops: CDR1 MNHEY, CDR2 SVGAGI. The CDR3 has 15 residues. The CDR3 DNA reads TGTGCCAGCAGCTACTCCGTTATCCAGCAAGAGACCCAGTACTTC. As protein: CASSYSVIQQETQYF.

The sample holds a few counts of this clonotype. The chain employs TRBV7-2 and TRBJ2-7, with D possibly being TRBD1 (6 bases). Germline lookup yields CDR1 SGHTA and CDR2 FQGNSA. This CDR3 is 14 amino acids long. Trimming pared 4 bases from V and 6 bases from J, leaving 16 bases between. Here the CDR3 DNA reads TGTGCCAGCAGCTCAAGTTGGAGACAGGTCGAGCAGTACTTC. Translating it yields CASSSSWRQVEQYF.

Only a few counts were recorded for this clonotype. V and J are TRBV2 and TRBJ1-1; TRBD1 is a possible D gene (5 bases). Deletions cut 10 bases from V and 3 bases from J, with 9 bases between. Germline CDR1 SNHLY, CDR2 FYNNEI. This CDR3 contains 11 residues. The CDR3 region has the DNA TGTGCCAACCAGGGTGACACTGAAGCTTTCTTT. Protein: CANQGDTEAFF.

This clonotype was counted between two and nine times. V is TRBV7-6 and J is TRBJ2-1; the D call may be TRBD1 or TRBD2 (5 bases each). V shed 1 base and J shed 7 bases, with 14 bases lying between them. CDR1 SGHVS and CDR2 FNYEAQ come from the germline V gene. CDR3 length: 15 residues. The DNA of the CDR3 is TGTGCCAGCAGCTTAGAACCGGGACCGATGAATGAGCAGTTCTTC. It translates to CASSLEPGPMNEQFF.

This chain connects TRBV5-1 to TRBJ1-2, with 8 bases aligning to TRBD1. Trimming removed 8 bases from V and 8 bases from J; junction bases left unmatched: 11. Germline lookup yields CDR1 SGHRS and CDR2 YFSETQ. CDR3 length: 13 amino acids. CDR3 in DNA: TGCGCCAGTCGTTATCCAGGGGGCCCGGGCTACACCTTC. Protein product: CASRYPGGPGYTF.

This clonotype was detected ten times or more. J is TRBJ1-1 and V is TRBV2, with D possibly TRBD1 on 6 matching bases. The CDR3 covers 14 residues. The germline V gene has CDR1 SNHLY and CDR2 FYNNEI. V lost 6 bases and J lost 5, with 16 bases in between. The CDR3 sequence is CASSVGGARTEAFF. The CDR3 region has the DNA TGTGCCAGCAGCGTAGGGGGGGCCCGGACTGAAGCTTTCTTT.

This chain joins TRBV5-1 and TRBJ2-1, with D hard to call. V lost 5 bases, J lost 0 bases, and 9 bases lay in between. The CDR3 runs to 14 residues. Germline CDR1 is SGHRS and CDR2 is YFSETQ. The DNA for the CDR3 is TGCGCCAGCAGTTCCCAGAGCTCCTACAATGAGCAGTTCTTC. The encoded protein is CASSSQSSYNEQFF.

The chain recombines TRBV7-9 with TRBJ2-6; 9 nucleotides agree with TRBD1. CDR1 and CDR2 (germline): SEHNR, FQNEAQ (reference sequence). The CDR3 is 16 residues long. With V trimmed by 5 bases and J by 3 bases, 5 bases remained unmatched. The CDR3 DNA reads TGTGCCAGCAGCCCACAGGGGGCTGGTGGGGCCAACGTCCTGACTTTC. It is translated as CASSPQGAGGANVLTF.

The chain links TRBV15 to TRBJ1-5; 7 positions match TRBD1. Germline V CDR1 and CDR2: LNHNV, YYDKDF (reference sequence). Trimming took 4 bases from V and 3 from J; bases not matched to a gene: 12. The length of the CDR3 is 17 residues. CDR3 in amino acids: CATSNPPGTAINQPQHF. The DNA of the CDR3 is TGTGCCACCAGCAACCCCCCGGGGACAGCGATCAATCAGCCCCAGCATTTT.

This clonotype was counted at least ten times. The gene calls are TRBV7-2 and TRBJ1-2, with unresolved D. Germline loops: CDR1 SGHTA, CDR2 FQGNSA. This CDR3 contains 14 residues. Trimming stripped 1 base from V and 2 bases from J, with 8 bases between. The CDR3 bases are TGTGCCAGCAGCTTAGGGGCCAAGAACTATGGCTACACCTTC. Translating gives CASSLGAKNYGYTF.

This clonotype was seen at least ten times. The V call is TRBV10-1, the J call TRBJ2-7; D not resolved. This CDR3 has 11 residues. Germline lookup yields CDR1 WNHNN and CDR2 SYGVQD (reference sequence). V lost 7 bases and J 3 bases, leaving 7 bases between the germline ends. The CDR3 protein is CASNQDYEQYF. In nucleotides, the CDR3 is TGCGCCAGCAACCAGGACTACGAGCAGTACTTC.

The CDR3 DNA follows: TGCAGCGTTTTACAGGGTTACGAGCAGTACTTC. It encodes CSVLQGYEQYF. J is TRBJ2-7 and V is TRBV29-1, with D possibly TRBD1 on 6 matching bases. This CDR3 is built from 11 residues. CDR1 SQVTM and CDR2 ANQGSEA come from the germline V gene. The V end was cut by 5 bases, the J end by 4 bases, with 9 bases between.

V usage is TRBV27 and J usage is TRBJ2-5; 14 nucleotides match TRBD2. The trim removed 6 bases at V and 4 bases at J, leaving 7 bases unmatched. Germline CDR1 reads MNHEY; CDR2 reads SMNVEV (reference sequence). The CDR3 spans 16 residues. CDR3 sequence: CASRGTSGSSIETQYF. The CDR3 DNA follows: TGTGCCAGCAGAGGGACTAGCGGGAGTAGTATAGAGACCCAGTACTTC.

The chain recombines TRBV2 with TRBJ1-2, with D possibly TRBD1 on 5 matching bases. Germline V gives CDR1 SNHLY, CDR2 FYNNEI. Trimming took off 1 base at V and 4 bases at J, with 16 bases between the two ends. This CDR3 spans 16 amino acids. The CDR3 sequence is CASSEGDAIRGYGYTF. The CDR3 bases are TGTGCCAGCAGTGAAGGGGACGCCATTAGGGGCTATGGCTACACCTTC.